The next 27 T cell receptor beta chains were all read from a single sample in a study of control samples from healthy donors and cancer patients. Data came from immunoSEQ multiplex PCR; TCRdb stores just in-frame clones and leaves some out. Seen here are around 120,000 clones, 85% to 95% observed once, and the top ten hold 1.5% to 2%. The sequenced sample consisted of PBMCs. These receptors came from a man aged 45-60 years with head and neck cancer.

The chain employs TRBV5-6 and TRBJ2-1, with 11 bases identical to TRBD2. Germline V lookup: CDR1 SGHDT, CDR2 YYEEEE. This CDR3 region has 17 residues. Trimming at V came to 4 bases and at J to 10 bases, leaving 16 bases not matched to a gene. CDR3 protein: CASSPTLGSGGAGEQFF. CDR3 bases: TGTGCCAGCAGCCCTACCCTGGGTAGCGGGGGGGCCGGAGAGCAGTTCTTC.

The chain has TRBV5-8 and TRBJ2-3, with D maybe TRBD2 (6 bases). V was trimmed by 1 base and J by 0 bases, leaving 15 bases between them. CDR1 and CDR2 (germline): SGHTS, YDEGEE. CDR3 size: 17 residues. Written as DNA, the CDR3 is TGTGCCAGCAGCTTGCTTCGGCGGGAAACTAGCACAGATACGCAGTATTTT. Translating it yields CASSLLRRETSTDTQYF.

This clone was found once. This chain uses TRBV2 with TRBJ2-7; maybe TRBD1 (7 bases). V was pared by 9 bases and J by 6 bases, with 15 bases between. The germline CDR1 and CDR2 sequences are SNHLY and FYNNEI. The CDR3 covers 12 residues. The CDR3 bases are TGTGCCAGAGGCGGGACAGTGGGCGAGCAGTACTTC. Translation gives CARGGTVGEQYF.

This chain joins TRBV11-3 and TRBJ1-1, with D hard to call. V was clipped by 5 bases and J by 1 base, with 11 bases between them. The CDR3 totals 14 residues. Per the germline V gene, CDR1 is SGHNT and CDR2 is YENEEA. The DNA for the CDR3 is TGTGCCAGCAGCCCGGGCCCTTCGAACACTGAAGCTTTCTTT. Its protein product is CASSPGPSNTEAFF.

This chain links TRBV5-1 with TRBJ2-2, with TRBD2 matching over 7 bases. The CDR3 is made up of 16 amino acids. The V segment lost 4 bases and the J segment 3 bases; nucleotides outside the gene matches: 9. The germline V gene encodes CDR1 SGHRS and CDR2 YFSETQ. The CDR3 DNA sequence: TGCGCCAGCAGCCTGCGCTCGGGGGGATACACCGGGGAGCTGTTTTTT. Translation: CASSLRSGGYTGELFF.

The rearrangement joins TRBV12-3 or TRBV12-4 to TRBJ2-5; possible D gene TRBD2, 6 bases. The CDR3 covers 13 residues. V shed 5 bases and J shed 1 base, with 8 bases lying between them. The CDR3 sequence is CASSRGVQETQYF. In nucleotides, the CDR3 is TGTGCCAGCAGTCGCGGGGTCCAAGAGACCCAGTACTTC.

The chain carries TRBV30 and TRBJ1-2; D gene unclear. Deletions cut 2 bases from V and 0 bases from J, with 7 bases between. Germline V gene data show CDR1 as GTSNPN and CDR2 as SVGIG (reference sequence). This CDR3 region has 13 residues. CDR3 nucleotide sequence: TGTGCCTGGAGTCAATACTCTAACTATGGCTACACCTTC. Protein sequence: CAWSQYSNYGYTF.

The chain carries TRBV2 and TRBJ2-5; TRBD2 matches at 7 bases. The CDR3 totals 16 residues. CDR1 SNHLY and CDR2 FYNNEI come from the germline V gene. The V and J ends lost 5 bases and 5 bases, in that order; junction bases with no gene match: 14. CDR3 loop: CASSRTIAGVGETQYF. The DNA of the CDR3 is TGTGCCAGCAGTCGAACTATCGCGGGGGTGGGCGAGACCCAGTACTTC. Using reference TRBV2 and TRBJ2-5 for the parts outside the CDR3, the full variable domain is EPEVTQTPSHQVTQMGQEVILRCVPISNHLYFYWYRQILGQKVEFLVSFYNNEISEKSEIFDDQFSVERPDGSNFTLKIRSTKLEDSAMYFCASSRTIAGVGETQYFGPGTRLLVL.

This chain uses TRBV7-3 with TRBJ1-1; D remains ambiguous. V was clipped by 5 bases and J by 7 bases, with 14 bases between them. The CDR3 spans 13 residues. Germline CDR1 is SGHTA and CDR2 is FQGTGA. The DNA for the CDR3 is TGTGCCAGCAGCCCGTACGCCCAGCATGAAGCTTTCTTT. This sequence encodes CASSPYAQHEAFF.

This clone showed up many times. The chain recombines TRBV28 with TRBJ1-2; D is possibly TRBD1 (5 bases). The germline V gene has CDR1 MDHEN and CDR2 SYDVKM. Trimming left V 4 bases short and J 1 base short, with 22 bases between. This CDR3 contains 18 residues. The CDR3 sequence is CASSSPLRTGPINYGYTF. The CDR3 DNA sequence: TGTGCCAGCAGTTCTCCTTTGAGAACAGGCCCAATTAACTATGGCTACACCTTC.

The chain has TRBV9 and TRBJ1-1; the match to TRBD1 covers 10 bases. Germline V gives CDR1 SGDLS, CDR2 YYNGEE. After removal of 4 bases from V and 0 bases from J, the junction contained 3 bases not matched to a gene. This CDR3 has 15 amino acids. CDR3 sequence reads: CASSTGQGVNTEAFF. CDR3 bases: TGTGCCAGCAGCACTGGACAGGGGGTGAACACTGAAGCTTTCTTT.

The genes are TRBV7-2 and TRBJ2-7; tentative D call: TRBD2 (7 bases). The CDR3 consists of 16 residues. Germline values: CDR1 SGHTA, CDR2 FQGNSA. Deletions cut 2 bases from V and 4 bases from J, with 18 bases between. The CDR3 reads CASSLSSAGAAYEQYF. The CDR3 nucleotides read TGTGCCAGCAGCTTATCAAGCGCGGGGGCCGCATACGAGCAGTACTTC.

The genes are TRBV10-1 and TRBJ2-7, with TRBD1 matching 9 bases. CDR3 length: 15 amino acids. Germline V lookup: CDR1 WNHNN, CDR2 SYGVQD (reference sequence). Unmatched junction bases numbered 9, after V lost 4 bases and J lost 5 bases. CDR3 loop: CASSASRDRVNEQYF. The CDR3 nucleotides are TGCGCCAGCAGTGCGAGCCGGGACAGGGTGAACGAGCAGTACTTC.

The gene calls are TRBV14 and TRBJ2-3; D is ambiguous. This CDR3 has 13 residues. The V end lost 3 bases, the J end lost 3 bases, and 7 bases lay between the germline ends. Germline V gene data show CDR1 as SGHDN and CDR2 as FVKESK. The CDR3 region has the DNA TGTGCCAGCAGCCAGGGCCTTACAGATACGCAGTATTTT. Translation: CASSQGLTDTQYF.

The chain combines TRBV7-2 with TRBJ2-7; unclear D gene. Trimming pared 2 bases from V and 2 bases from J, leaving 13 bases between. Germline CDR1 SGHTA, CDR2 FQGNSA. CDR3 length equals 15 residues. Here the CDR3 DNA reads TGTGCCAGCAGCTTAATCTCTATAACCACCTACGAGCAGTACTTC. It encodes CASSLISITTYEQYF.

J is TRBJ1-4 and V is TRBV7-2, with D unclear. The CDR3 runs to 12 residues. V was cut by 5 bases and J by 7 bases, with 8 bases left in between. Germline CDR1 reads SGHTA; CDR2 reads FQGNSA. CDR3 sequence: CASSLIGEKLFF. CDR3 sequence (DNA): TGTGCCAGCAGCCTCATCGGTGAAAAACTGTTTTTT.

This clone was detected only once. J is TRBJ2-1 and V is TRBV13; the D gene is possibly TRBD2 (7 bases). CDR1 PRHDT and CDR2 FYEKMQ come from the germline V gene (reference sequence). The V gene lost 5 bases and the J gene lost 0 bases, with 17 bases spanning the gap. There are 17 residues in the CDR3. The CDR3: CASSSRAGALSYNEQFF. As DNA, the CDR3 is TGTGCCAGCAGCAGTAGGGCGGGGGCCCTCTCCTACAATGAGCAGTTCTTC. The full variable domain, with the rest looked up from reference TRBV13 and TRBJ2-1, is AAGVIQSPRHLIKEKRETATLKCYPIPRHDTVYWYQQGPGQDPQFLISFYEKMQSDKGSIPDRFSAQQFSDYHSELNMSSLELGDSALYFCASSSRAGALSYNEQFFGPGTRLTVL.

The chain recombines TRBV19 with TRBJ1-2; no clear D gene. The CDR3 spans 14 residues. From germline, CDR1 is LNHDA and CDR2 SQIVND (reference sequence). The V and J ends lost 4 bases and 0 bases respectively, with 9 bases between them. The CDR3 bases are TGTGCCAGTAGTAACCGGGGAGCTAACTATGGCTACACCTTC. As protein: CASSNRGANYGYTF.

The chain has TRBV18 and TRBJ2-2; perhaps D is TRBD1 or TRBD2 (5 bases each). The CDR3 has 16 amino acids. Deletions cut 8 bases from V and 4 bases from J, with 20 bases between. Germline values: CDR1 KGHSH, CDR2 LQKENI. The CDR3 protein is CASARETATRTGELFF. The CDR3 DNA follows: TGTGCCAGCGCAAGGGAGACAGCCACTCGCACCGGGGAGCTGTTTTTT.

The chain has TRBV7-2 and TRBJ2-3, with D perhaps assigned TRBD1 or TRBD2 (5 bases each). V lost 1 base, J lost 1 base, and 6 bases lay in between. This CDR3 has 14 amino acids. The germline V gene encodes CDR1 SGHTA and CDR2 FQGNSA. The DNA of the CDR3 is TGTGCCAGCAGCTTAGGGGACGGCACAGATACGCAGTATTTT. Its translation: CASSLGDGTDTQYF.

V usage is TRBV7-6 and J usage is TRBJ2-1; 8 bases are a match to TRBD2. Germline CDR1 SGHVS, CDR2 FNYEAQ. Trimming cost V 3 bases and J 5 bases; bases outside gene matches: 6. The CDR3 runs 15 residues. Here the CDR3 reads CASSFEAGAHNEQFF. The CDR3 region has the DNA TGTGCCAGCAGCTTCGAAGCGGGGGCCCACAATGAGCAGTTCTTC.

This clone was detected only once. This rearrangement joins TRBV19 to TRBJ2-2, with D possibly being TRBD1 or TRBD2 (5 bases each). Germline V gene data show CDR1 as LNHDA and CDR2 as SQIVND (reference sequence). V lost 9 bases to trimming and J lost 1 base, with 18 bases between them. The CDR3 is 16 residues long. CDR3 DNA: TGTGCCAGCGAAACCCCGACTGGGGGGAACACCGGGGAGCTGTTTTTT. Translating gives CASETPTGGNTGELFF.

The CDR3 DNA follows: TGTGCCAGCAGACCGGGACTAGCGGGGAGTATCTTTGACACCGGGGAGCTGTTTTTT. Protein sequence: CASRPGLAGSIFDTGELFF. V and J are TRBV27 and TRBJ2-2; TRBD2 matches 13 bases. The ends lost 6 bases at V and 3 bases at J; junction bases unmatched: 13. The CDR3 length is 19 residues. CDR1 is MNHEY, CDR2 SMNVEV, per germline (reference sequence).

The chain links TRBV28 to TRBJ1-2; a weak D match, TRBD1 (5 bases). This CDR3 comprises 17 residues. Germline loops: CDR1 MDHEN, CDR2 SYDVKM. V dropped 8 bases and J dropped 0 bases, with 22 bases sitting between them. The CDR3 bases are TGTGCCAGCCGACTAGGGCACAGGCCCTTATCTAACTATGGCTACACCTTC. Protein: CASRLGHRPLSNYGYTF.

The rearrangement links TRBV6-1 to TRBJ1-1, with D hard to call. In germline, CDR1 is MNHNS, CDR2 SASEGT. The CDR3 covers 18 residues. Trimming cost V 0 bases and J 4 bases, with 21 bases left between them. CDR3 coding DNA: TGTGCCAGCAGTGAAGCGCTTTTAGGGAGATCAGGACCCACTGAAGCTTTCTTT. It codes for CASSEALLGRSGPTEAFF.

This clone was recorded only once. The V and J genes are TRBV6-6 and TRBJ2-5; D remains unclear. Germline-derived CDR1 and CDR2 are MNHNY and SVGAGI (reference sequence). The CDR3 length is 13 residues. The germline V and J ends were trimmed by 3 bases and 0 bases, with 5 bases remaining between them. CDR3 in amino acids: CASSYGNQETQYF. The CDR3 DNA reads TGTGCCAGCAGTTATGGAAACCAAGAGACCCAGTACTTC.

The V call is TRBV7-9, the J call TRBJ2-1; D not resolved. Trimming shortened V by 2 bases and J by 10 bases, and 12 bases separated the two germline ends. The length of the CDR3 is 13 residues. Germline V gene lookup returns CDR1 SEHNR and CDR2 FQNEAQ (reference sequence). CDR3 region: CASSLMVGLEQFF. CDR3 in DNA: TGTGCCAGCAGCTTAATGGTGGGCTTGGAGCAGTTCTTC. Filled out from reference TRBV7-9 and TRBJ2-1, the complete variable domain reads DTGVSQNPRHKITKRGQNVTFRCDPISEHNRLYWYRQTLGQGPEFLTYFQNEAQLEKSRLLSDRFSAERPKGSFSTLEIQRTEQGDSAMYLCASSLMVGLEQFFGPGTRLTVL.